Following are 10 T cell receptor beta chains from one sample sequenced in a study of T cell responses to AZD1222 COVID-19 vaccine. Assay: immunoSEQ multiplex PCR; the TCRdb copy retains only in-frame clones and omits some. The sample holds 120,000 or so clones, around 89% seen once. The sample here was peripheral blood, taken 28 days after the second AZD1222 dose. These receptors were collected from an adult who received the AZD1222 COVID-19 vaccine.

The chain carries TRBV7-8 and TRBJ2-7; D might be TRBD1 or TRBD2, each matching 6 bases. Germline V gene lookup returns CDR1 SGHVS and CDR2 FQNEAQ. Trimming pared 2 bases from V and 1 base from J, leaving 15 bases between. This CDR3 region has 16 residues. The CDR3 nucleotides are TGTGCCAGCAGCTTACCCGGGGGCGGACCATCCTACGAGCAGTACTTC. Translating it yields CASSLPGGGPSYEQYF. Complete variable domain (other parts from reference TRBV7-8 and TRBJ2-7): GAGVSQSPRYKVAKRGQDVALRCDPISGHVSLFWYQQALGQGPEFLTYFQNEAQLDKSGLPSDRFFAERPEGSVSTLKIQRTQQEDSAVYLCASSLPGGGPSYEQYFGPGTRLTVT.

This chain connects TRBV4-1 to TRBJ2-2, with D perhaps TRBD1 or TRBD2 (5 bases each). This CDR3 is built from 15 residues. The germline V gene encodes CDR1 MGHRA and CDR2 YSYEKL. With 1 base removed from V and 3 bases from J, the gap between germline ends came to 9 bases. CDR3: CASSQVGADTGELFF. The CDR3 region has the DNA TGCGCCAGCAGCCAAGTCGGGGCGGACACCGGGGAGCTGTTTTTT.

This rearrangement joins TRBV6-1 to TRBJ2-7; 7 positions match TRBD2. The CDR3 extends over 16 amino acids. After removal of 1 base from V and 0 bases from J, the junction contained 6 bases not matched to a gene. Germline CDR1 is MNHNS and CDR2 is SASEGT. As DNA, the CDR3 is TGTGCCAGCAGTGAAGAGGTACTAGCGTACTCCTACGAGCAGTACTTC. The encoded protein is CASSEEVLAYSYEQYF.

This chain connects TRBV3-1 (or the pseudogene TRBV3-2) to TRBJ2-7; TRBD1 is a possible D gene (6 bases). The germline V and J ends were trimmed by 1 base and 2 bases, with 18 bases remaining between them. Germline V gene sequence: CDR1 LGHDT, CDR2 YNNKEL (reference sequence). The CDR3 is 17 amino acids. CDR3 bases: TGTGCCAGCAGCCAAGTAAAGTACCAGGGGCTAACCTACGAGCAGTACTTC. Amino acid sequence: CASSQVKYQGLTYEQYF.

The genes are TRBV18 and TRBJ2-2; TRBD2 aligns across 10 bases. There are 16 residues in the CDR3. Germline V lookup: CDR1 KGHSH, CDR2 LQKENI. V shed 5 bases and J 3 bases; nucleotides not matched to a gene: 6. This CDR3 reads CASSYTGTSDTGELFF. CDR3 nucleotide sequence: TGTGCCAGCTCATACACCGGGACTAGCGACACCGGGGAGCTGTTTTTT.

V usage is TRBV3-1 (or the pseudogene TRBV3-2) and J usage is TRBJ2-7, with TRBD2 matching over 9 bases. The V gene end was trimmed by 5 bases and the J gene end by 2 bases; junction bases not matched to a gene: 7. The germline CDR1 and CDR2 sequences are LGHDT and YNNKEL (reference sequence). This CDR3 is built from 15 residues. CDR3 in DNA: TGTGCCAGCAGCTGGGGCAGCGGGAGGCCCTACGAGCAGTACTTC. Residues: CASSWGSGRPYEQYF.

The CDR3 is CASSFGTSGGGEQFF. CDR3 in DNA: TGTGCCAGCAGCTTTGGGACTAGCGGGGGGGGTGAGCAGTTCTTC. The V and J genes are TRBV5-8 and TRBJ2-1; 16 bases match TRBD2. After removal of 2 bases from V and 9 bases from J, the junction contained 2 bases not matched to a gene. CDR1 and CDR2 from the germline V gene are SGHTS and YDEGEE. CDR3 length equals 15 residues.

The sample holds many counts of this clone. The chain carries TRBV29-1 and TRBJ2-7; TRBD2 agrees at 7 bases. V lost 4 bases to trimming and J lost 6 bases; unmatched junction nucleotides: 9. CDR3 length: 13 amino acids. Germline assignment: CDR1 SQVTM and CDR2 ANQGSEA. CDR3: CSVGSGDYGEQYF. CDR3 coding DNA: TGCAGCGTTGGTTCGGGGGACTATGGCGAGCAGTACTTC.

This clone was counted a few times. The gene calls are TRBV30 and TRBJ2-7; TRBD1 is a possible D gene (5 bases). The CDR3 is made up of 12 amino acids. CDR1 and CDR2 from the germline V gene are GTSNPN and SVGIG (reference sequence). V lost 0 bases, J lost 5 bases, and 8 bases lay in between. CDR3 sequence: CAWSVQVNEQYF. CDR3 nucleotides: TGTGCCTGGAGTGTACAGGTAAACGAGCAGTACTTC.

The CDR3 DNA is TGCAGCGTTGGGACGTACACTGAAGCTTTCTTT. Amino acids: CSVGTYTEAFF. The chain links TRBV29-1 to TRBJ1-1, with D uncertain. The germline V gene has CDR1 SQVTM and CDR2 ANQGSEA. Trimming took 4 bases from V and 3 from J, leaving 6 bases between them. The CDR3 sequence is 11 residues long.